This T cell receptor (beta chain) was recorded in a study of T cells in Graves' hyperthyroidism and ophthalmopathy. About this clonotype itself: This may be a read error, as it is one base from a much larger clone.

Regions amplified from RNA transcripts were the TCR beta CDR3 regions. First-round RT-PCR with HTBI primers amplified the TCR CDR3 region. One entry per CDR3 protein results from TCRdb running MiXCR on the multiplex PCR reads. This sample has some 270,000 distinct CDR3 sequences; around 15% occur once, and the top ten carry less than 8%. Sequenced input: blood. This TCR was recovered from a woman aged 35 to 49 with Graves' hyperthyroidism.

CDR3 bases: TGCAGAGCTAGAGAAACAACGAGTCGAAGAGGCCCTTACAATGAGCAGTTCTTC. Translation gives CRARETTSRRGPYNEQFF. V is TRBV20-1 and J is TRBJ2-1; unclear D gene. Germline V gives CDR1 DFQATT, CDR2 SNEGSKA (reference sequence). This CDR3 region has 18 residues.